This T cell receptor (beta chain) was sequenced in a study of CD8 T cells in Susac syndrome. Turning to the study itself: Susac syndrome patients were untreated, on corticosteroids with some adding intravenous immunoglobulin, or on intravenous immunoglobulin only.

V dropped 1 base and J dropped 6 bases, with 7 bases sitting between them. The CDR3 consists of 12 residues. Germline CDR1 SGHVS, CDR2 FQNEAQ. Study observations and caveats: In Susac syndrome, CD4+ T cell repertoires lacked any clonal expansion.

On this clonotype: Its target is unknown.

The RNA input was roughly 0.45 to 1 ug, and it was reverse transcribed with random hexamers. Via MiXCR, TCRdb re-called the immunoSEQ multiplex PCR reads, giving one row per CDR3 protein. Of about 140,000 distinct CDR3 sequences listed, 95% were seen once; the top ten hold around 0.15%. Sequencing was performed on CD4+ T cells from PBMCs. The source is a human donor with Susac syndrome. The chain joins TRBV7-8 to TRBJ2-7, with TRBD2 as a possible D gene (5 bases). The CDR3 here is CASSLVRGEQYF. The CDR3 nucleotides read TGTGCCAGCAGCTTAGTTCGGGGCGAGCAGTACTTC.